This T cell receptor (beta chain) was profiled in a study of T cell responses to AZD1222 COVID-19 vaccine. The table came from immunoSEQ multiplex PCR; TCRdb's copy has only in-frame clones and leaves some out. This table holds roughly 99,000 clones, approximately 92% found once. As regards this clone: Its specificity is unknown.

Second-dose timings of about 4 or about 12 weeks were pooled. Deletions cut 2 bases from V and 0 bases from J, with 7 bases between. Germline-derived CDR1 and CDR2 are MNHEY and SVGEGT. The CDR3 loop spans 14 amino acids. Study results and caveats: Reportedly, nearly half the spike-specific TCRs target unmutated variant regions. Donors were largely white British and mainly female; clonal diversity was possibly underestimated.

This TCR came from an adult who received the AZD1222 COVID-19 vaccine. This chain connects TRBV6-2 or TRBV6-3 to TRBJ1-1; no definite D call. Sequenced material: peripheral blood, taken 28 days after the second AZD1222 dose. This CDR3 reads CASSYTGMNTEAFF. The CDR3 nucleotides are TGTGCCAGCAGTTACACGGGCATGAACACTGAAGCTTTCTTT.